This passage covers 11 T cell receptor beta chains from one sample sequenced in a study of T cell responses to AZD1222 COVID-19 vaccine. Here immunoSEQ multiplex PCR was the method, and the copy in TCRdb shows in-frame clones only, minus some. This table has about 79,000 clones, around 84% appearing once. The source material was peripheral blood, sampled on day 0 of AZD1222 vaccination. The origin of the receptors is an adult in good health.

In this sample, this clone turned up a few times. V gene TRBV14 combines with J gene TRBJ2-1; D may be TRBD1 or TRBD2 (5 bases each). The germline V gene encodes CDR1 SGHDN and CDR2 FVKESK. Deletions cut 1 base from V and 3 bases from J, with 10 bases between. CDR3 size: 15 residues. For the CDR3, the DNA is TGTGCCAGCAGCCAAGTAGGGACCTTCTACAATGAGCAGTTCTTC. It is translated as CASSQVGTFYNEQFF.

The chain links TRBV3-1 (or the pseudogene TRBV3-2) to TRBJ2-1; 8 positions agree with TRBD2. The CDR3 length is 15 residues. Unmatched junction bases numbered 7, after V lost 2 bases and J lost 7 bases. Germline loops: CDR1 LGHDT, CDR2 YNNKEL (reference sequence). CDR3: CASSQMGGGINEQFF. CDR3 coding DNA: TGTGCCAGCAGCCAAATGGGCGGGGGGATTAATGAGCAGTTCTTC.

The J gene is TRBJ2-3, the V gene TRBV5-1; D is unresolved. In germline, CDR1 is SGHRS, CDR2 YFSETQ. V shed 2 bases and J shed 0 bases, with 7 bases lying between them. The CDR3 runs to 14 residues. CDR3 nucleotides: TGCGCCAGCAGCTTTAGTGACAGCACAGATACGCAGTATTTT. The encoded protein is CASSFSDSTDTQYF.

The rearrangement links TRBV5-4 to TRBJ2-5; 11 bases are shared with TRBD2. The V segment lost 3 bases and the J segment 7 bases; nucleotides outside the gene matches: 8. Germline V lookup: CDR1 SGHNT, CDR2 YYREEE (reference sequence). This CDR3 is 15 amino acids long. DNA of the CDR3: TGTGCCAGCAGCTGGGATAGCGGGGGGGGAACGACCCAGTACTTC. Translated: CASSWDSGGGTTQYF.

The V and J genes are TRBV6-5 and TRBJ2-6; D unclear. The germline V and J ends were trimmed by 3 bases and 3 bases, with 6 bases remaining between them. From germline, CDR1 is MNHEY and CDR2 SVGAGI. The CDR3 is made up of 14 amino acids. CDR3 amino acids: CASSYLNGANVLTF. The CDR3 DNA reads TGTGCCAGCAGTTATCTTAATGGGGCCAACGTCCTGACTTTC.

The chain joins TRBV12-5 to TRBJ2-3; no clear D. Germline V gene sequence: CDR1 LGHNT, CDR2 FRNRAP. V dropped 2 bases and J dropped 0 bases, with 15 bases sitting between them. CDR3 length equals 17 residues. CDR3 loop: CASGLTAVGLSTDTQYF. In DNA form, the CDR3 reads TGTGCTAGTGGTTTGACCGCGGTAGGGCTTAGCACAGATACGCAGTATTTT.

The V and J genes are TRBV11-1 and TRBJ1-6; D possibly corresponds to TRBD1 (5 bases). Germline values: CDR1 SGHAT, CDR2 FQDESV (reference sequence). V was cut by 5 bases and J by 14 bases, with 16 bases left in between. The CDR3 has 13 residues. The DNA for the CDR3 is TGTGCCAGCAGCCTCGGGACTGGTATGGCCCTCCACTTT. It specifies CASSLGTGMALHF. Looking up the rest from reference TRBV11-1 and TRBJ1-6 gives the full variable domain: EAEVAQSPRYKITEKSQAVAFWCDPISGHATLYWYRQILGQGPELLVQFQDESVVDDSQLPKDRFSAERLKGVDSTLKIQPAELGDSAMYLCASSLGTGMALHFGNGTRLTVT.

A note on this clone: Distinct nucleotide sequences in the sample also encode this CDR3. V usage is TRBV11-2 and J usage is TRBJ2-7; unclear D gene. The CDR3 has 13 residues. Per the germline V gene, CDR1 is SGHAT and CDR2 is FQNNGV. V was shortened by 1 base and J by 2 bases, with 6 bases between the two germline ends. The CDR3 sequence: CASSLGGTYEQYF. The CDR3 DNA reads as TGTGCCAGCAGCTTAGGTGGGACCTACGAGCAGTACTTC.

The CDR3 loop reads CAWMKLERGISYEQYF. The CDR3, as DNA: TGTGCCTGGATGAAGCTGGAGCGGGGGATCTCCTACGAGCAGTACTTC. The chain employs TRBV30 and TRBJ2-7; the match to TRBD2 covers 8 bases. V shed 4 bases, J shed 0 bases, and the junction held 11 bases outside the gene matches. Germline V gives CDR1 GTSNPN, CDR2 SVGIG (reference sequence). The CDR3 spans 16 residues.

This chain links TRBV27 with TRBJ2-1; 14 bases map to TRBD2. This CDR3 comprises 16 residues. J was trimmed by 10 bases and V by 5 bases; bases with no gene match: 10. CDR1 MNHEY and CDR2 SMNVEV come from the germline V gene (reference sequence). Here the CDR3 DNA reads TGTGCCAGCAGTCCGACCGGGACTAGCGGGAGCCGGGAGCAGTTCTTC. It encodes CASSPTGTSGSREQFF.

As regards this clone: The same CDR3 arises from other DNA sequences in this sample as well. The rearrangement joins TRBV3-1 (or the pseudogene TRBV3-2) to TRBJ2-7; D not certain. Germline-derived CDR1 and CDR2 are LGHDT and YNNKEL (reference sequence). Between the trimmed V and J ends, which lost 1 base and 3 bases, there was a span of 7 bases. The CDR3 is 13 amino acids. The CDR3 sequence: CASSQVTNYEQYF. CDR3 nucleotide sequence: TGTGCCAGCAGCCAAGTGACCAACTACGAGCAGTACTTC.